A single sample is the source of the 5 T cell receptor beta chains below, sequenced in a study of cytomegalovirus exposure and HLA in healthy donors. The PCR ran on 60 Vbeta and 13 Jbeta primers. Data came from immunoSEQ multiplex PCR; TCRdb stores just in-frame clones and leaves some out. The profile shows some 76,000 clones, about 81% of them singletons. The material sequenced was PBMCs. These receptors all come from a woman aged 40-49 years in good health and CMV-seropositive.

The chain joins TRBV27 to TRBJ1-1; D unclear. Between the trimmed V and J ends, which lost 5 bases and 7 bases, there was a span of 11 bases. The length of the CDR3 is 12 residues. Germline V CDR1 and CDR2: MNHEY, SMNVEV (reference sequence). As DNA, the CDR3 is TGTGCCAGCAGTCCTGGACTTGGTGAAGCTTTCTTT. The encoded protein is CASSPGLGEAFF.

This clone was seen more than once but under ten times. The chain recombines TRBV28 with TRBJ1-2, with D maybe TRBD1 (6 bases). The CDR3 extends over 11 amino acids. The ends were cut back, 2 bases at V and 11 bases at J, with 9 bases in the middle. Germline-derived CDR1 and CDR2 are MDHEN and SYDVKM. The CDR3 loop reads CASSLRGQYTF. CDR3 nucleotides: TGTGCCAGCAGTTTACGAGGACAGTACACCTTC.

The chain links TRBV4-1 to TRBJ1-2; D not certain. Trimming shortened V by 8 bases and J by 1 base, and 5 bases separated the two germline ends. CDR3 length: 11 residues. Per the germline V gene, CDR1 is MGHRA and CDR2 is YSYEKL. DNA for the CDR3: TGCGCCAGCCGGGGTAACTATGGCTACACCTTC. Its translation: CASRGNYGYTF.

The chain uses TRBV28 and TRBJ1-2, with D maybe TRBD1 (5 bases). Trimming pared 7 bases from V and 6 bases from J, leaving 21 bases between. Germline CDR1 reads MDHEN; CDR2 reads SYDVKM. The CDR3 runs 15 residues. In DNA, the CDR3 is TGTGCCAGCACCCCATACTTAACTTCGGGGGATGGCTACACCTTC. Amino acid sequence: CASTPYLTSGDGYTF.

This chain joins TRBV10-3 and TRBJ2-5; tentative D call: TRBD2 (6 bases). Germline CDR1 reads ENHRY; CDR2 reads SYGVKD. CDR3 length equals 15 residues. Trimming took off 0 bases at V and 7 bases at J, with 15 bases between the two ends. CDR3 residues: CAISESEGDGGTQYF. Here the CDR3 DNA reads TGTGCCATCAGTGAGTCGGAGGGCGATGGAGGGACCCAGTACTTC.